The 22 T cell receptor beta chains presented below share a single source sample, sequenced in a study of patients and donors after allogeneic stem cell transplantation. TCRdb re-derived calls from the RT-PCR reads in MiXCR, one entry per CDR3 protein. The repertoire has some 230,000 distinct CDR3 sequences, roughly 14% of them found once; the top ten carry approximately 10%. Sequencing was performed on blood, either unsorted or a sorted T cell fraction (not recorded which). The receptors come from a human donor who was either an allogeneic HSCT recipient or a stem cell or donor lymphocyte infusion donor (not recorded which). It is not recorded whose cells these are; they may come from a transplant donor.

In its sample, this clonotype was seen many times. V and J are TRBV20-1 and TRBJ2-1; a possible D gene is TRBD2 (7 bases). V was clipped by 7 bases and J by 2 bases, with 12 bases between them. Germline values: CDR1 DFQATT, CDR2 SNEGSKA (reference sequence). This CDR3 has 13 residues. The CDR3 nucleotides are TGCAGTGGGGGGGGCCAAACCTACAATGAGCAGTTCTTC. Amino acids: CSGGGQTYNEQFF.

The chain combines TRBV27 with TRBJ2-1; 10 positions agree with TRBD2. The CDR3 is made up of 15 amino acids. Germline values: CDR1 MNHEY, CDR2 SMNVEV (reference sequence). J gave up 4 bases and V 8 bases, and 8 bases lay outside the gene matches. CDR3 amino acids: CASQSLAGVYNEQFF. CDR3 nucleotides: TGTGCCAGCCAATCCCTAGCGGGAGTTTACAATGAGCAGTTCTTC.

This clonotype was counted many times. The J gene is TRBJ1-1, the V gene TRBV12-3 or TRBV12-4, with 8 bases lining up with TRBD1. The CDR3 runs 16 residues. V was clipped by 6 bases and J by 1 base; unmatched bases: 10. CDR3 protein: CASSPRQGRANTEAFF. The CDR3 nucleotides are TGTGCCAGCAGCCCAAGACAGGGGAGGGCGAACACTGAAGCTTTCTTT.

The table lists this clonotype with many counts. The V call is TRBV5-6, the J call TRBJ1-2; 10 nucleotides match TRBD1. Germline V gene lookup returns CDR1 SGHDT and CDR2 YYEEEE. This CDR3 comprises 16 residues. The trim removed 5 bases at V and 1 base at J, leaving 8 bases unmatched. CDR3 nucleotide sequence: TGTGCCAGCAGTTTGACAGGGGGCTTTCGTAACTATGGCTACACCTTC. Translation: CASSLTGGFRNYGYTF.

Many counts were recorded for this clonotype. CDR3 sequence (DNA): TGCGCCAGCAGCTTGCCGGGACAGGGTATCGGGACCCAGTACTTC. Protein sequence: CASSLPGQGIGTQYF. The gene calls are TRBV5-1 and TRBJ2-5; 9 nucleotides line up with TRBD1. Germline V gene lookup returns CDR1 SGHRS and CDR2 YFSETQ. V was pared by 1 base and J by 7 bases, with 8 bases of the junction left unmatched. CDR3 length: 15 amino acids.

The chain recombines TRBV4-3 with TRBJ2-7; TRBD2 aligns across 9 bases. The junction had 7 bases not matched to a gene; V was cut back by 2 bases and J by 2 bases. This CDR3 has 16 residues. Germline CDR1 and CDR2: LGHNA and YSLEER. The chain's CDR3 is CASSQLFRGGAYEQYF. The CDR3 nucleotides read TGCGCCAGCAGCCAATTATTCCGCGGGGGGGCCTACGAGCAGTACTTC.

This clonotype showed up many times. This rearrangement joins TRBV15 to TRBJ1-1; D unclear. In germline, CDR1 is LNHNV, CDR2 YYDKDF (reference sequence). Trimming took off 0 bases at V and 1 base at J, with 6 bases between the two ends. CDR3 size: 14 residues. The CDR3 loop is CATSRDRANTEAFF. The CDR3 bases are TGTGCCACCAGCAGAGATAGGGCGAACACTGAAGCTTTCTTT. The complete variable domain, with remaining parts taken from reference TRBV15 and TRBJ1-1, reads DAMVIQNPRYQVTQFGKPVTLSCSQTLNHNVMYWYQQKSSQAPKLLFHYYDKDFNNEADTPDNFQSRRPNTSFCFLDIRSPGLGDTAMYLCATSRDRANTEAFFGQGTRLTVV.

This clonotype turned up a few times. The chain recombines TRBV3-1 with TRBJ2-7; D perhaps matches TRBD1 (6 bases). The germline CDR1 and CDR2 sequences are LGHDT and YNNKEL (reference sequence). CDR3 length equals 14 residues. Trimming removed 4 bases at V and 1 base at J, with 11 bases between. CDR3 nucleotides: TGTGCCAGCAGCCCCAAAGGACAGTCCTACGAGCAGTACTTC. Its protein is CASSPKGQSYEQYF.

The J gene is TRBJ1-2, the V gene TRBV21-1; no DNA check was done on the table's D call, TRBD1. TRBV21-1 is a recognized pseudogene. CDR3 length equals 15 residues. The CDR3: CASSKPTGFGYGYTF. DNA for the CDR3: TGTGCCAGCAGCAAACCGACAGGCTTTGGCTATGGCTACACCTTC.

This clonotype was seen a handful of times. The rearrangement joins TRBV4-3 to TRBJ2-1; D unresolved. The CDR3 runs to 13 residues. Germline V lookup: CDR1 LGHNA, CDR2 YSLEER. Between the trimmed V and J ends, which lost 0 bases and 9 bases, there was a span of 9 bases. The CDR3 here is CASSQDSFSEQFF. Written as DNA, the CDR3 is TGCGCCAGCAGCCAAGACTCGTTCTCTGAGCAGTTCTTC.

This clonotype appeared a few times. V gene TRBV4-1 combines with J gene TRBJ2-5; D assignment may be TRBD1 or TRBD2 (7 bases each). Germline V gene data show CDR1 as MGHRA and CDR2 as YSYEKL. This CDR3 comprises 16 residues. V was shortened by 0 bases and J by 5 bases, with 16 bases between the two germline ends. CDR3 DNA sequence: TGCGCCAGCAGCCAAGAAGTGTCAGGGGGGGCGGAGACCCAGTACTTC. Translated, it gives CASSQEVSGGAETQYF.

A few counts support this clonotype. The chain combines TRBV2 with TRBJ2-7; no reliable D call. This CDR3 has 14 amino acids. The germline V gene encodes CDR1 SNHLY and CDR2 FYNNEI. V gave up 1 base and J gave up 2 bases, with 9 bases separating them. CDR3 amino acids: CASSEGGSTYEQYF. CDR3 nucleotides: TGTGCCAGCAGTGAAGGCGGCTCCACCTACGAGCAGTACTTC.

This clonotype was recorded at least ten times. The chain recombines TRBV7-2 with TRBJ2-3; 9 bases align to TRBD2. The CDR3 has 15 residues. Trimming cost V 5 bases and J 4 bases; bases outside gene matches: 7. Germline V lookup: CDR1 SGHTA, CDR2 FQGNSA. CDR3 sequence: CASSIPTSGADTQYF. The CDR3 DNA sequence: TGTGCCAGCAGCATCCCGACTAGCGGTGCAGATACGCAGTATTTT.

The V call is TRBV3-1, the J call TRBJ2-1; 9 positions match TRBD2. Trimming took 4 bases from V and 6 from J; bases not matched to a gene: 10. The CDR3 has 16 amino acids. The germline V gene has CDR1 LGHDT and CDR2 YNNKEL (reference sequence). The CDR3 DNA reads as TGTGCCAGCAGCCCGCTAGCGGGAAACCCCGCCAATGAGCAGTTCTTC. Translated, it gives CASSPLAGNPANEQFF.

The rearrangement uses TRBV7-2 and TRBJ1-1; D gene unclear. In germline, CDR1 is SGHTA, CDR2 FQGNSA. CDR3 length: 14 residues. With 10 bases removed from V and 2 bases from J, the gap between germline ends came to 17 bases. The CDR3 loop is CATLAGTGNTEAFF. CDR3 coding DNA: TGTGCCACCCTGGCTGGCACGGGTAACACTGAAGCTTTCTTT.

This clonotype has ten or more counts. The chain has TRBV10-3 and TRBJ1-2; D uncertain. This CDR3 region has 12 residues. Germline lookup yields CDR1 ENHRY and CDR2 SYGVKD. The V end was cut by 6 bases, the J end by 0 bases, with 5 bases between. CDR3 bases: TGTGCCATCAGCGACACTAACTATGGCTACACCTTC. It codes for CAISDTNYGYTF.

The chain carries TRBV12-3 or TRBV12-4 and TRBJ1-1, with D possibly TRBD1 on 5 matching bases. V was shortened by 1 base and J by 11 bases, with 14 bases between the two germline ends. The CDR3 extends over 13 amino acids. The CDR3, as DNA: TGTGCCAGCAGTTTAGAATCCCGGACAAACGCTTTCTTT. Protein sequence: CASSLESRTNAFF.

In regard to this clonotype: This may come from a read error, since a much larger clone is one base off. The conserved closing phenylalanine or tryptophan is absent in this CDR3, likely reflecting a read error. In DNA form, the CDR3 reads TGCGCCAGCACCTCCTCCGCAGGGAGCTATGGCTACACCTAC. Amino acids: CASTSSAGSYGYTY. V usage is TRBV4-1 and J usage is TRBJ1-2; a possible D gene is TRBD1 (5 bases). The V end was cut by 7 bases, the J end by 4 bases, with 16 bases between. This CDR3 region has 14 residues. The germline V gene has CDR1 MGHRA and CDR2 YSYEKL.

The rearrangement uses TRBV12-3 or TRBV12-4 and TRBJ2-5; 8 nucleotides match TRBD2. With V trimmed by 6 bases and J by 5 bases, 8 bases remained unmatched. CDR3 length equals 14 residues. Written as DNA, the CDR3 is TGTGCCAGCAGGCCCGTTCTAGCGGGCGAGACCCAGTACTTC. Protein: CASRPVLAGETQYF.

This clonotype was counted only a few times. The chain has TRBV4-1 and TRBJ1-2, with no clear D. V lost 1 base to trimming and J lost 2 bases, with 8 bases between them. This CDR3 contains 14 residues. Germline loops: CDR1 MGHRA, CDR2 YSYEKL. DNA of the CDR3: TGCGCCAGCAGCCAAGTCTCGGTCAACTATGGCTACACCTTC. As protein: CASSQVSVNYGYTF.

This clonotype was recorded a few times. The chain combines TRBV12-3 or TRBV12-4 with TRBJ2-1; TRBD1 agrees at 8 bases. The V and J ends lost 7 bases and 9 bases, in that order; junction bases with no gene match: 14. This CDR3 comprises 15 residues. This chain's CDR3 is CASTAAGGEWSEQFF. The CDR3 DNA is TGTGCCAGCACAGCAGCAGGGGGCGAGTGGAGTGAGCAGTTCTTC.

This clonotype was counted only a few times. This chain links TRBV7-6 with TRBJ1-3; D remains ambiguous. Germline assignment: CDR1 SGHVS and CDR2 FNYEAQ. This CDR3 has 16 residues. V lost 1 base and J lost 0, with 10 bases in between. The CDR3 here is CASSLVVRDSGNTIYF. CDR3 DNA: TGTGCCAGCAGCTTAGTAGTCCGCGACTCTGGAAACACCATATATTTT.